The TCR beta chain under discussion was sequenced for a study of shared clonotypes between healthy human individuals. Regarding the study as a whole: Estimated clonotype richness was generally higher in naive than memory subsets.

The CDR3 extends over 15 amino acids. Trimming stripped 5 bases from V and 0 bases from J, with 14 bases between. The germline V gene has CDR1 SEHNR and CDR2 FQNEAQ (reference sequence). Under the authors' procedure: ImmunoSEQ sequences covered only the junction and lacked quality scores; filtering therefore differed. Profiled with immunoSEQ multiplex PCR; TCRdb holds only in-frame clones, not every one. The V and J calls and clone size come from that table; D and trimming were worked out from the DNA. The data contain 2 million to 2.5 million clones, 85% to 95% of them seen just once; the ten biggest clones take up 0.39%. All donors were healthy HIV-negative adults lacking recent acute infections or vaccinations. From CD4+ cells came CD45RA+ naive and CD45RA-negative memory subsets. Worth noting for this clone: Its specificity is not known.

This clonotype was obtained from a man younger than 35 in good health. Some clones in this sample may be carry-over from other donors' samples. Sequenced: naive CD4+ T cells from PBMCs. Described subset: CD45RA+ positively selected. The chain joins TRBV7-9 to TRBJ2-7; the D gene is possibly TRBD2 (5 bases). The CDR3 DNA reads TGTGCCAGCAGCCGTAGCGATACCCCCTCCTACGAGCAGTACTTC. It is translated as CASSRSDTPSYEQYF.